Below, 23 T cell receptor beta chains from the same sample are listed, as sequenced in a study of early T cells in non-severe SARS-CoV-2 infection. TCRdb itself ran the 5' RACE reads through MiXCR, one entry per CDR3 protein. The repertoire has 95,000 to 110,000 distinct CDR3 sequences, around 10% of them found once; the top ten carry about 7.6%. What was sequenced was whole blood. The receptors come from an adult who was a healthcare worker with PCR-confirmed SARS-CoV-2 infection or an uninfected control (not recorded which).

This clonotype showed up many times. The chain couples TRBV10-3 to TRBJ2-2; 8 bases map to TRBD2. Germline loops: CDR1 ENHRY, CDR2 SYGVKD. Germline trimming cut 6 bases from V and 5 bases from J; bases unmatched to any gene: 11. This CDR3 spans 16 amino acids. The CDR3 protein is CAIRDRSGSPTGELFF. DNA of the CDR3: TGTGCCATCAGAGACCGAAGCGGGAGTCCGACCGGGGAGCTGTTTTTT.

This clonotype was detected a few times. The CDR3: CAWRPQNTGELFF. DNA of the CDR3: TGTGCCTGGAGACCACAGAACACCGGGGAGCTGTTTTTT. This chain connects TRBV30 to TRBJ2-2; D remains unclear. Germline-derived CDR1 and CDR2 are GTSNPN and SVGIG (reference sequence). With 3 bases removed from V and 1 base from J, the gap between germline ends came to 6 bases. The CDR3 is 13 residues long.

This clonotype was counted between two and nine times. The chain carries TRBV12-3 or TRBV12-4 and TRBJ1-1; 7 bases line up with TRBD1. The CDR3 consists of 16 residues. V lost 6 bases, J lost 4 bases, and 14 bases stayed unmatched. Written as DNA, the CDR3 is TGTGCCAGCAGCCCCCGGACAGGCCGCAGGGTCACTGAAGCTTTCTTT. It specifies CASSPRTGRRVTEAFF.

Regarding this clonotype: At one end the junction does not follow the germline gene, possibly because of a read error. The chain joins TRBV4-1 to TRBJ1-2, with TRBD1 matching over 7 bases. The length of the CDR3 is 15 residues. Germline V gene sequence: CDR1 MGHRA, CDR2 YSYEKL. Here the CDR3 DNA reads TGCGCCAGCAGCCAAGAAGAAGGAAATAGACCGGGACAGCAATTC. Protein product: CASSQEEGNRPGQQF.

The genes are TRBV6-2 or TRBV6-3 and TRBJ2-7; D ambiguous. CDR3 length equals 14 residues. From germline, CDR1 is MNHEY and CDR2 SVGEGT. V dropped 4 bases and J dropped 0 bases, with 10 bases sitting between them. CDR3 region: CASSSRSSSYEQYF. The CDR3 bases are TGTGCCAGCAGTTCGAGGTCGAGCTCCTACGAGCAGTACTTC.

V and J are TRBV7-9 and TRBJ1-4; the D gene is possibly TRBD1 (6 bases). Trimming stripped 2 bases from V and 8 bases from J, with 12 bases between. This CDR3 has 14 residues. Germline assignment: CDR1 SEHNR and CDR2 FQNEAQ (reference sequence). The CDR3 sequence: CASSLRGAGEKLFF. In DNA form, the CDR3 reads TGTGCCAGCAGCTTAAGGGGGGCTGGGGAAAAACTGTTTTTT.

This clonotype was seen many times. V and J are TRBV28 and TRBJ1-1, with TRBD1 matching 9 bases. Trimming at V came to 3 bases and at J to 4 bases, leaving 6 bases not matched to a gene. Germline CDR1 is MDHEN and CDR2 is SYDVKM. This CDR3 is built from 15 residues. CDR3 region: CASSFPGQGVTEAFF. The CDR3 nucleotides are TGTGCCAGCAGTTTCCCGGGACAGGGAGTCACTGAAGCTTTCTTT.

The chain combines TRBV4-3 with TRBJ2-3; TRBD2 agrees at 9 bases. The CDR3 is 17 amino acids. V was pared by 0 bases and J by 0 bases, with 4 bases of the junction left unmatched. Germline CDR1 LGHNA, CDR2 YSLEER. CDR3 region: CASSQDPSGTSTDTQYF. CDR3 nucleotide sequence: TGCGCCAGCAGCCAAGACCCTAGCGGGACTAGCACAGATACGCAGTATTTT.

This clonotype was found a few times. The V and J genes are TRBV5-6 and TRBJ2-2, with D hard to call. The CDR3 length is 13 residues. V gave up 4 bases and J gave up 2 bases, with 6 bases separating them. Germline values: CDR1 SGHDT, CDR2 YYEEEE. The CDR3 nucleotides are TGTGCCAGCAGCAGAGCCAACACCGGGGAGCTGTTTTTT. It is translated as CASSRANTGELFF.

The chain carries TRBV27 and TRBJ1-1; D remains ambiguous. Looked up from germline, CDR1 is MNHEY and CDR2 is SMNVEV (reference sequence). The ends were cut back, 5 bases at V and 4 bases at J, with 17 bases in the middle. This CDR3 region has 15 residues. CDR3 residues: CASSSTGSLGTEAFF. The CDR3 nucleotides are TGTGCCAGCAGTAGCACGGGAAGCCTGGGCACTGAAGCTTTCTTT.

This chain uses TRBV24-1 with TRBJ2-2; 12 bases map to TRBD2. The V segment lost 4 bases and the J segment 2 bases; nucleotides outside the gene matches: 7. Germline V gives CDR1 KGHDR, CDR2 SFDVKD. There are 18 residues in the CDR3. CDR3 sequence: CATSDPTSGRPNTGELFF. In DNA form, the CDR3 reads TGTGCCACCAGTGACCCCACTAGCGGGAGGCCTAACACCGGGGAGCTGTTTTTT.

This clonotype has ten or more counts. V gene TRBV20-1 combines with J gene TRBJ1-1, with D hard to call. The germline V gene encodes CDR1 DFQATT and CDR2 SNEGSKA (reference sequence). The CDR3 length is 8 residues. V shed 5 bases and J shed 6 bases, with 1 base lying between them. The CDR3, as DNA: TGCAGTGCTCCTGAAGCTTTCTTT. Its translation is CSAPEAFF.

This clonotype was seen many times. The chain carries TRBV5-4 and TRBJ2-7, with 12 bases aligning to TRBD1. V lost 2 bases to trimming and J lost 2 bases; unmatched junction nucleotides: 5. This CDR3 contains 16 residues. In germline, CDR1 is SGHNT, CDR2 YYREEE (reference sequence). The CDR3 coding sequence is TGTGCCAGCAGCTTTGGGACAGGGGGCGTCCCCTACGAGCAGTACTTC. As protein: CASSFGTGGVPYEQYF.

This clonotype was detected many times. The chain joins TRBV6-2 or TRBV6-3 to TRBJ2-7; 9 nucleotides match TRBD2. V gave up 7 bases and J gave up 5 bases; unmatched junction bases: 9. The germline CDR1 and CDR2 sequences are MNHEY and SVGEGT. This CDR3 region has 14 residues. CDR3 DNA: TGTGCCAGCACCCCGCGGGAGGGCCGCCACGAGCAGTACTTC. It yields the protein CASTPREGRHEQYF.

CDR3 sequence: CASKTQGGANYEQYF. Written as DNA, the CDR3 is TGTGCCAGCAAAACCCAGGGGGGGGCTAACTACGAGCAGTACTTC. V gene TRBV2 combines with J gene TRBJ2-7; D is possibly TRBD1 or TRBD2 (7 bases each). V lost 7 bases and J 3 bases, leaving 19 bases between the germline ends. CDR1 and CDR2 (germline): SNHLY, FYNNEI. The CDR3 is 15 amino acids.

This clonotype showed up many times. This chain joins TRBV7-8 and TRBJ1-1; 7 bases are a match to TRBD1. There are 15 residues in the CDR3. Germline CDR1 is SGHVS and CDR2 is FQNEAQ. The ends lost 4 bases at V and 0 bases at J; junction bases unmatched: 5. The CDR3 bases are TGTGCCAGCAGCTCACAGGGGATAATGAACACTGAAGCTTTCTTT. This gives the protein CASSSQGIMNTEAFF. The full variable domain, in which reference TRBV7-8 and TRBJ1-1 provide the parts outside the CDR3, is GAGVSQSPRYKVAKRGQDVALRCDPISGHVSLFWYQQALGQGPEFLTYFQNEAQLDKSGLPSDRFFAERPEGSVSTLKIQRTQQEDSAVYLCASSSQGIMNTEAFFGQGTRLTVV.

The V and J genes are TRBV28 and TRBJ2-3; D is ambiguous. This CDR3 is built from 13 residues. The V gene's germline CDR1 is MDHEN and CDR2 SYDVKM. V gave up 6 bases and J gave up 2 bases, with 9 bases separating them. The CDR3 region is CASSAGHTDTQYF. The DNA of the CDR3 is TGTGCCAGCAGCGCCGGGCACACAGATACGCAGTATTTT.

This clonotype was observed many times. The genes are TRBV6-6 and TRBJ2-1, with TRBD2 matching over 8 bases. Germline assignment: CDR1 MNHNY and CDR2 SVGAGI (reference sequence). J gave up 5 bases and V 3 bases, and 6 bases lay outside the gene matches. The CDR3 is made up of 15 amino acids. The CDR3 loop is CASSYGTRGHNEQFF. CDR3 nucleotides: TGTGCCAGCAGTTATGGGACTAGGGGCCACAATGAGCAGTTCTTC.

The genes are TRBV6-1 and TRBJ1-1; 7 nucleotides match TRBD1. The trim removed 10 bases at V and 0 bases at J, leaving 5 bases unmatched. The CDR3 has 13 amino acids. Germline assignment: CDR1 MNHNS and CDR2 SASEGT. Here the CDR3 DNA reads TGTGCCACCTTGGGACAGCTGAACACTGAAGCTTTCTTT. This gives the protein CATLGQLNTEAFF.

This rearrangement joins TRBV29-1 to TRBJ1-2; 7 bases line up with TRBD1. Germline V gene lookup returns CDR1 SQVTM and CDR2 ANQGSEA. This CDR3 is 12 amino acids long. The junction had 6 bases not matched to a gene; V was cut back by 4 bases and J by 7 bases. CDR3 loop: CSVVEGARGYTF. CDR3 sequence (DNA): TGCAGCGTTGTGGAGGGGGCGCGTGGCTACACCTTC.

The rearrangement links TRBV5-4 to TRBJ2-1; D is possibly TRBD2 (6 bases). The CDR3 extends over 15 amino acids. With 4 bases removed from V and 8 bases from J, the gap between germline ends came to 19 bases. Germline V lookup: CDR1 SGHNT, CDR2 YYREEE (reference sequence). CDR3 sequence: CASSPPAGSRDEQFF. The CDR3 region has the DNA TGTGCCAGCAGCCCCCCAGCGGGTTCAAGGGATGAGCAGTTCTTC.

At least ten counts were recorded for this clonotype. This sequence joins TRBV19 and TRBJ2-1; D gene unclear. Germline V gene data show CDR1 as LNHDA and CDR2 as SQIVND (reference sequence). Trimming stripped 6 bases from V and 7 bases from J, with 19 bases between. This CDR3 has 15 residues. CDR3 nucleotide sequence: TGTGCCAGTAGCCGCCCGGCCGAGGCAGTGAATGAGCAGTTCTTC. Encoded protein: CASSRPAEAVNEQFF.

This clonotype was counted many times. This chain connects TRBV7-2 to TRBJ2-7, with D maybe TRBD2 (5 bases). CDR3 length: 14 amino acids. Germline values: CDR1 SGHTA, CDR2 FQGNSA. Trimming stripped 0 bases from V and 0 bases from J, with 6 bases between. The CDR3 sequence: CASSLAGISYEQYF. The CDR3, as DNA: TGTGCCAGCAGCTTAGCCGGGATCTCCTACGAGCAGTACTTC.